This TCR beta chain was observed in a study of T cells in Graves' hyperthyroidism and ophthalmopathy. TCR beta CDR3 region amplification was performed from RNA transcripts. HTBI primers were employed in a first-round RT-PCR of the TCR CDR3. A single record per CDR3 protein comes from TCRdb applying MiXCR to the multiplex PCR reads. The sample carries some 620,000 distinct CDR3 sequences, about a sixth recorded once. The trim removed 5 bases at V and 2 bases at J, leaving 6 bases unmatched. Germline V lookup: CDR1 SNHLY, CDR2 FYNNEI. CDR3 length equals 15 residues. Hyperthyroidism, newly diagnosed and lasting under 2 months, affected patients aged 18 to 65. This clonotype has a handful of counts.

The chain uses TRBV2 and TRBJ1-3, with 7 bases lining up with TRBD1. Sequenced sample: blood. This TCR derives from a woman in her 30s with Graves' hyperthyroidism. DNA for the CDR3: TGTGCCAGCAGTCTCACAGGGGTCGCTGGAAACACCATATATTTT. Its translation: CASSLTGVAGNTIYF. The full variable domain, rest sourced from reference TRBV2 and TRBJ1-3, is EPEVTQTPSHQVTQMGQEVILRCVPISNHLYFYWYRQILGQKVEFLVSFYNNEISEKSEIFDDQFSVERPDGSNFTLKIRSTKLEDSAMYFCASSLTGVAGNTIYFGEGSWLTVV.